Presented here are 7 T cell receptor beta chains from one specimen sequenced in a study of T cells in localized non-small cell lung cancer. Assay used: immunoSEQ multiplex PCR; TCRdb lists only in-frame clones, some missing. This sample has some 35,000 clones, with about 92% found just once. Sample: peripheral blood, taken before any cancer treatment. The receptor set was obtained from a female donor aged 60 or older with stage I lung adenocarcinoma.

This clone was detected only a few times. The chain carries TRBV9 and TRBJ2-5, with TRBD2 as a possible D gene (5 bases). CDR1 and CDR2 from the germline V gene are SGDLS and YYNGEE. The CDR3 loop spans 13 amino acids. V was shortened by 0 bases and J by 5 bases, with 8 bases between the two germline ends. The CDR3 sequence: CASSVARGETQYF. The DNA of the CDR3 is TGTGCCAGCAGCGTAGCCCGAGGGGAGACCCAGTACTTC.

The gene calls are TRBV9 and TRBJ2-1; D tentatively reads TRBD1 or TRBD2 (5 bases each). From germline, CDR1 is SGDLS and CDR2 YYNGEE. The CDR3 runs to 12 residues. V was clipped by 0 bases and J by 10 bases, with 8 bases between them. CDR3 sequence reads: CASSVAGDEQFF. In DNA, the CDR3 is TGTGCCAGCAGCGTAGCTGGGGACGAGCAGTTCTTC.

V and J are TRBV6-5 and TRBJ2-1, with TRBD2 as a possible D gene (6 bases). This CDR3 is 14 amino acids long. V was clipped by 6 bases and J by 4 bases, with 13 bases between them. Germline V CDR1 and CDR2: MNHEY, SVGAGI. The CDR3 DNA sequence: TGTGCCAGCAGCCGGGACTCCGGGTACAATGAGCAGTTCTTC. Translated, it gives CASSRDSGYNEQFF.

The chain links TRBV2 to TRBJ2-3, with D perhaps TRBD2 (5 bases). V was cut by 1 base and J by 4 bases, with 21 bases left in between. CDR3 length: 18 residues. Germline assignment: CDR1 SNHLY and CDR2 FYNNEI. The CDR3: CASSEGGRRARRSDTQYF. CDR3 bases: TGTGCCAGCAGTGAAGGAGGGAGAAGGGCCCGTCGGTCAGATACGCAGTATTTT.

This chain joins TRBV29-1 and TRBJ1-3; 7 bases are a match to TRBD1. This CDR3 is built from 14 residues. CDR1 and CDR2 (germline): SQVTM, ANQGSEA. The junction had 4 bases not matched to a gene; V was cut back by 3 bases and J by 2 bases. The CDR3 DNA sequence: TGCAGCGTTGACCCGACAGGGACTGGAAACACCATATATTTT. Translated, it gives CSVDPTGTGNTIYF.

The chain links TRBV9 to TRBJ2-7, with 9 bases aligning to TRBD1. V was pared by 3 bases and J by 6 bases, with 7 bases of the junction left unmatched. Looked up from germline, CDR1 is SGDLS and CDR2 is YYNGEE. This CDR3 spans 14 amino acids. In DNA, the CDR3 is TGTGCCAGCAGCGAGGGACAGGGTTTAGGCGAGCAGTACTTC. Encoded protein: CASSEGQGLGEQYF. The full variable domain, with the rest looked up from reference TRBV9 and TRBJ2-7, is DSGVTQTPKHLITATGQRVTLRCSPRSGDLSVYWYQQSLDQGLQFLIQYYNGEERAKGNILERFSAQQFPDLHSELNLSSLELGDSALYFCASSEGQGLGEQYFGPGTRLTVT.

This clone was seen once. The chain has TRBV7-3 and TRBJ2-1; possibly TRBD1 for D (7 bases). This CDR3 spans 15 amino acids. CDR1 SGHTA and CDR2 FQGTGA come from the germline V gene. Trimming took off 4 bases at V and 7 bases at J, with 17 bases between the two ends. As DNA, the CDR3 is TGTGCCAGCAGCTCCCCGAAACAGGGGAGGAATGAGCAGTTCTTC. This sequence encodes CASSSPKQGRNEQFF.